Following are 27 T cell receptor beta chains from one sample sequenced in a study of blood T cells in healthy people across ages. A sample-barcoded 5' primer and a J-beta primer mix were used in a second PCR of about 7 to 11 cycles. TCRdb passed the 5' RACE reads through MiXCR, listing each CDR3 protein once. The data hold around 1.5 million distinct CDR3 sequences, with about 32% observed a single time. Sequenced sample: blood. These receptors all come from a woman aged 25 to 45 in good health.

This clonotype was detected only a few times. This chain links TRBV27 with TRBJ2-1, with D tentatively TRBD2 (6 bases). The CDR3 covers 14 residues. V lost 5 bases to trimming and J lost 7 bases, with 15 bases between them. The germline CDR1 and CDR2 sequences are MNHEY and SMNVEV (reference sequence). The CDR3, as DNA: TGTGCCAGCAGTCCACGGCGGGACGGGAATGAGCAGTTCTTC. Translating it yields CASSPRRDGNEQFF.

The chain uses TRBV20-1 and TRBJ2-2, with D tentatively TRBD2 (6 bases). There are 14 residues in the CDR3. V was trimmed by 1 base and J by 5 bases, leaving 11 bases between them. The germline CDR1 and CDR2 sequences are DFQATT and SNEGSKA (reference sequence). This CDR3 reads CSARVAAYTGELFF. CDR3 coding DNA: TGCAGTGCTAGAGTAGCGGCATATACCGGGGAGCTGTTTTTT.

This clonotype was seen only a few times. The rearrangement links TRBV12-3 or TRBV12-4 to TRBJ1-2; 10 positions match TRBD1. V dropped 3 bases and J dropped 0; count of bases not matched to a gene: 4. The CDR3 spans 16 residues. The CDR3 sequence is CASSFGTGASNYGYTF. The CDR3 bases are TGTGCCAGCAGTTTCGGGACAGGGGCCTCTAACTATGGCTACACCTTC.

The V and J genes are TRBV28 and TRBJ2-3; D may be TRBD2 (6 bases). Germline V gives CDR1 MDHEN, CDR2 SYDVKM. Trimming stripped 6 bases from V and 4 bases from J, with 14 bases between. The CDR3 loop spans 14 amino acids. CDR3 coding DNA: TGTGCCAGCAGGAACGGGGGTGTTTCAGATACGCAGTATTTT. Protein: CASRNGGVSDTQYF. The full variable domain, in which reference TRBV28 and TRBJ2-3 provide the parts outside the CDR3, is DVKVTQSSRYLVKRTGEKVFLECVQDMDHENMFWYRQDPGLGLRLIYFSYDVKMKEKGDIPEGYSVSREKKERFSLILESASTNQTSMYLCASRNGGVSDTQYFGPGTRLTVL.

The gene calls are TRBV24-1 and TRBJ1-2; D unclear. The CDR3 has 13 residues. CDR1 KGHDR and CDR2 SFDVKD come from the germline V gene. Trimming stripped 4 bases from V and 7 bases from J, with 12 bases between. The CDR3 DNA follows: TGTGCCACCAGTGACCGGATAGGGTTTGGCTACACCTTC. This encodes CATSDRIGFGYTF.

This clonotype was recorded at least ten times. J is TRBJ2-7 and V is TRBV27, with 11 bases aligning to TRBD1. Germline CDR1 and CDR2: MNHEY and SMNVEV (reference sequence). V was pared by 3 bases and J by 5 bases, with 6 bases of the junction left unmatched. The CDR3 extends over 15 amino acids. CDR3 sequence: CASSLLDRGRDEQYF. The CDR3 DNA reads as TGTGCCAGCAGTTTGTTGGACAGGGGGCGAGACGAGCAGTACTTC.

V is TRBV13 and J is TRBJ2-1; TRBD2 aligns across 9 bases. Germline V gene sequence: CDR1 PRHDT, CDR2 FYEKMQ (reference sequence). The CDR3 length is 16 residues. V shed 5 bases and J 3 bases; nucleotides not matched to a gene: 8. This chain's CDR3 is CASSPRSGGFYNEQFF. In DNA form, the CDR3 reads TGTGCCAGCAGCCCGAGAAGCGGGGGGTTCTACAATGAGCAGTTCTTC.

The chain uses TRBV7-9 and TRBJ1-3; no firm D call. Germline lookup yields CDR1 SEHNR and CDR2 FQNEAQ (reference sequence). The germline V and J ends were trimmed by 5 bases and 1 base, with 9 bases remaining between them. This CDR3 region has 14 residues. CDR3 bases: TGTGCCAGCAGCCCACAGAGTTCTGGAAACACCATATATTTT. Amino acids: CASSPQSSGNTIYF.

The rearrangement uses TRBV12-3 or TRBV12-4 and TRBJ2-6; 9 bases match TRBD1. V shed 4 bases, J shed 5 bases, and the junction held 3 bases outside the gene matches. CDR3 length: 15 residues. The CDR3 coding sequence is TGTGCCAGCAGTTCGGGACAGGGAAGGGCCAACGTCCTGACTTTC. It translates to CASSSGQGRANVLTF.

This clonotype showed up many times. The chain couples TRBV4-1 to TRBJ2-7, with D maybe TRBD1 (5 bases). This CDR3 has 14 residues. The V end lost 4 bases, the J end lost 0 bases, and 10 bases lay between the germline ends. The germline V gene has CDR1 MGHRA and CDR2 YSYEKL. CDR3 bases: TGCGCCAGCAGCCCTAAGGGGTCCTCCTACGAGCAGTACTTC. Protein: CASSPKGSSYEQYF.

The V and J genes are TRBV5-1 and TRBJ2-3; perhaps TRBD2 as D (5 bases). V was shortened by 4 bases and J by 0 bases, with 18 bases between the two germline ends. This CDR3 is 17 amino acids long. Germline lookup yields CDR1 SGHRS and CDR2 YFSETQ. The CDR3 DNA reads as TGCGCCAGCAGCATCTCCGGAGGACCCATAAGCACAGATACGCAGTATTTT. Its translation: CASSISGGPISTDTQYF.

This chain links TRBV5-1 with TRBJ1-1; TRBD1 is a possible D gene (5 bases). CDR1 and CDR2 (germline): SGHRS, YFSETQ. Trimming pared 4 bases from V and 2 bases from J, leaving 15 bases between. CDR3 length: 15 amino acids. The CDR3 is CASSPLQGGNTEAFF. CDR3 sequence (DNA): TGCGCCAGCAGCCCACTTCAGGGAGGCAACACTGAAGCTTTCTTT.

The V call is TRBV9, the J call TRBJ2-3; D uncertain. Germline CDR1 is SGDLS and CDR2 is YYNGEE. This CDR3 is built from 16 residues. The V gene lost 6 bases and the J gene lost 1 base, with 18 bases spanning the gap. The CDR3 DNA reads TGTGCCAGCAATCAAGGAATCGGAGTTGGCACAGATACGCAGTATTTT. This translates into CASNQGIGVGTDTQYF.

This clonotype was detected many times. The chain links TRBV7-9 to TRBJ2-1, with 8 bases that match TRBD2. After removal of 1 base from V and 7 bases from J, the junction contained 6 bases not matched to a gene. Germline CDR1 and CDR2: SEHNR and FQNEAQ (reference sequence). The CDR3 has 15 residues. The DNA of the CDR3 is TGTGCCAGCAGCTTAGTTGCGGGGGGCAGAAATGAGCAGTTCTTC. Translation: CASSLVAGGRNEQFF.

The chain couples TRBV28 to TRBJ2-7; 8 bases fit TRBD1. CDR3 size: 17 residues. Germline values: CDR1 MDHEN, CDR2 SYDVKM. The J segment lost 2 bases and the V segment lost 3 bases, leaving 12 bases of the junction unmatched. The CDR3 DNA reads as TGTGCCAGCAGTTTCTTGACAGGGGTTTCCCCCCCCTACGAGCAGTACTTC. This encodes CASSFLTGVSPPYEQYF. The complete variable domain, with remaining parts taken from reference TRBV28 and TRBJ2-7, reads DVKVTQSSRYLVKRTGEKVFLECVQDMDHENMFWYRQDPGLGLRLIYFSYDVKMKEKGDIPEGYSVSREKKERFSLILESASTNQTSMYLCASSFLTGVSPPYEQYFGPGTRLTVT.

V usage is TRBV6-6 and J usage is TRBJ2-7, with D perhaps TRBD1 (6 bases). Germline V lookup: CDR1 MNHNY, CDR2 SVGAGI (reference sequence). The germline V and J ends were trimmed by 8 bases and 3 bases, with 14 bases remaining between them. The CDR3 sequence is 13 residues long. The CDR3 spells CASHDRIDYEQYF. The DNA for the CDR3 is TGTGCCAGCCATGACAGGATCGACTACGAGCAGTACTTC.

The V and J genes are TRBV10-3 and TRBJ1-2; D remains unclear. Per the germline V gene, CDR1 is ENHRY and CDR2 is SYGVKD. Trimming stripped 2 bases from V and 1 base from J, with 8 bases between. The CDR3 length is 14 residues. CDR3 amino acids: CAISEGDLNYGYTF. Written as DNA, the CDR3 is TGTGCCATCAGTGAGGGGGATCTTAACTATGGCTACACCTTC.

The sample holds a few counts of this clonotype. V is TRBV20-1 and J is TRBJ2-1; a weak D match, TRBD2 (6 bases). This CDR3 region has 12 residues. Germline V CDR1 and CDR2: DFQATT, SNEGSKA (reference sequence). Trimming cost V 5 bases and J 4 bases, with 9 bases left between them. The CDR3 reads CSAYAGYNEQFF. DNA for the CDR3: TGCAGTGCTTATGCGGGGTACAATGAGCAGTTCTTC.

This clonotype was seen repeatedly, ten times or more. This chain uses TRBV7-9 with TRBJ1-4; D gene unclear. CDR1 is SEHNR and CDR2 is FQNEAQ in the germline V gene (reference sequence). The V end lost 5 bases, the J end lost 1 base, and 8 bases lay between the germline ends. The CDR3 is made up of 14 amino acids. CDR3 DNA: TGTGCCAGCAGCCTTGTAGGAACTAATGAAAAACTGTTTTTT. Translated: CASSLVGTNEKLFF.

This clonotype is a singleton in its sample. The V and J genes are TRBV4-1 and TRBJ2-3, with a weak D call TRBD2 (5 bases). The CDR3 runs to 15 residues. Germline lookup yields CDR1 MGHRA and CDR2 YSYEKL. Between the trimmed V and J ends, which lost 4 bases and 0 bases, there was a span of 11 bases. The CDR3 is CASSRLGESTDTQYF. The DNA of the CDR3 is TGCGCCAGCAGCCGGCTCGGGGAGAGCACAGATACGCAGTATTTT.

The chain combines TRBV6-1 with TRBJ2-1, with 8 bases aligning to TRBD2. With 6 bases clipped from V and 13 bases from J, the junction kept 17 bases outside the gene matches. The germline CDR1 and CDR2 sequences are MNHNS and SASEGT. The CDR3 spans 15 residues. CDR3 protein: CASRYIRSERETQFF. The CDR3 region has the DNA TGTGCCAGCAGATACATCAGGAGTGAGCGGGAGACCCAGTTCTTC.

This rearrangement joins TRBV20-1 to TRBJ2-5; TRBD1 might be the D (5 bases). V lost 0 bases and J lost 9, with 20 bases in between. CDR1 and CDR2 (germline): DFQATT, SNEGSKA (reference sequence). The CDR3 runs to 15 residues. The chain's CDR3 is CSARDSLVGPRAQYF. For the CDR3, the DNA is TGCAGTGCTAGAGATAGTTTGGTAGGGCCCAGGGCCCAGTACTTC.

This clonotype was seen more than once but under ten times. V usage is TRBV20-1 and J usage is TRBJ2-2, with no clear D. Looked up from germline, CDR1 is DFQATT and CDR2 is SNEGSKA (reference sequence). The CDR3 covers 13 residues. Trimming removed 3 bases from V and 0 bases from J, with 5 bases in between. CDR3 in amino acids: CSASGPNTGELFF. In nucleotides, the CDR3 is TGCAGTGCTAGCGGACCGAACACCGGGGAGCTGTTTTTT.

The chain is built from TRBV6-1 and TRBJ2-1, with 7 bases matching TRBD1. The CDR3 extends over 19 amino acids. V was pared by 3 bases and J by 3 bases, with 17 bases of the junction left unmatched. CDR1 and CDR2 from the germline V gene are MNHNS and SASEGT. Here the CDR3 reads CASSDRALSGQVIYNEQFF. In DNA, the CDR3 is TGTGCCAGCAGTGACAGGGCACTCTCCGGACAGGTAATCTACAATGAGCAGTTCTTC.

This clonotype was picked up a small number of times. V and J are TRBV15 and TRBJ2-3, with 9 bases matching TRBD2. With 3 bases clipped from V and 0 bases from J, the junction kept 16 bases outside the gene matches. The CDR3 sequence is 20 residues long. Germline V gene lookup returns CDR1 LNHNV and CDR2 YYDKDF (reference sequence). Here the CDR3 reads CATSRAPRGRVSESTDTQYF. CDR3 DNA sequence: TGTGCCACCAGCAGGGCTCCTCGCGGGAGGGTTTCCGAAAGCACAGATACGCAGTATTTT.

This clonotype was detected a few times. The chain carries TRBV10-3 and TRBJ1-1, with a weak D call TRBD1 (6 bases). This CDR3 is 15 amino acids long. In germline, CDR1 is ENHRY, CDR2 SYGVKD. V was pared by 4 bases and J by 1 base, with 13 bases between. For the CDR3, the DNA is TGTGCCATCAGTGGACTCAGGGGCCGGAACACTGAAGCTTTCTTT. Translating it yields CAISGLRGRNTEAFF.

This chain links TRBV7-2 with TRBJ1-1; 8 nucleotides match TRBD1. Germline V CDR1 and CDR2: SGHTA, FQGNSA. The ends lost 2 bases at V and 3 bases at J; junction bases unmatched: 5. The CDR3 sequence is 15 residues long. The CDR3 loop is CASSLWDRTYTEAFF. Here the CDR3 DNA reads TGTGCCAGCAGCTTATGGGACAGGACCTACACTGAAGCTTTCTTT.